This TCR beta chain was obtained from a study of memory CD4+ T cells and cytomegalovirus serostatus. Single viable CD3+CD4+CD8-CD45RO+ cells were sorted as the memory CD4+ T cells. Serostatus was set by detecting CMV pp150, pp28, p38, p52 IgG. Data came from immunoSEQ multiplex PCR; TCRdb stores just in-frame clones and leaves some out. This table holds over 55,000 clones, 70% to 80% found once. Germline V gene sequence: CDR1 MDHEN, CDR2 SYDVKM. V was clipped by 6 bases and J by 10 bases; unmatched bases: 16. The CDR3 is 16 amino acids. Concerning this clone itself: Its antigen is still unknown.

Study-wide findings and caveats: A US-trained random forest predicted CMV serostatus with median AUC 0.91. Of about 150 reported CMV TCRbeta sequences, 67 were found in memory CD4+ repertoires.

The gene calls are TRBV28 and TRBJ2-1; 9 nucleotides match TRBD2. Sequenced material: memory CD4+ T cells from blood. This clonotype was sampled from an adult in good health and CMV-seronegative. The chain's CDR3 is CASRASNRREGQEQFF. In nucleotides, the CDR3 is TGTGCCAGCAGAGCTAGCAATAGGCGGGAGGGCCAAGAGCAGTTCTTC.